The clone carrying this T cell receptor beta chain turned up a few times. The data were taken from a study of control samples from healthy donors and cancer patients. Sequencing was performed with immunoSEQ multiplex PCR; in TCRdb, only in-frame clones are kept and a portion is missing. The table records 130,000 or so clones, about 83% of them present only once. V lost 2 bases, J lost 0 bases, and 8 bases lay in between. The CDR3 covers 14 residues. Per germline, CDR1 KGHSH and CDR2 LQKENI. V gene TRBV18 combines with J gene TRBJ2-7; TRBD1 might be the D (5 bases). The sample was blood. The clonotype was recovered from a man under 40 in good health. The CDR3 DNA reads as TGTGCCAGCTCACCAACACAGGCCTCCTACGAGCAGTACTTC. Protein sequence: CASSPTQASYEQYF.